The 7 T cell receptor beta chains presented below share a single source sample, sequenced in a study of cytomegalovirus exposure and HLA in healthy donors (dated by TCRdb to 2017 to 2019). Libraries came from the immunoSEQ multiplex PCR assay. For the multiplex PCR, a mixture combining 60 forward primers for TCR Vbeta segments and 13 reverse primers for TCR Jbeta segments was used. The table was pulled from immuneACCESS by TCRdb, which kept in-frame rearrangements only. Such tables lose some clones; where checked, under half of the loss comes from unresolved V genes, and the rest has no known cause. For this sample the table gives under 200,000 clones, of which 65% to 80% were detected only once. Clones ranked in the top ten supply approximately 2.4% of the sample. The sequencing sample was made of PBMCs. The source is a woman in her thirties or forties in good health and CMV-seropositive.

The chain combines TRBV11-2 with TRBJ2-7, with 11 positions matching TRBD1. The CDR3 totals 14 residues. CDR1 is SGHAT and CDR2 is FQNNGV in the germline V gene. With V trimmed by 5 bases and J by 5 bases, 5 bases remained unmatched. For the CDR3, the DNA is TGTGCCAGCAGCCAGGACAGGGGGCGCGACGAGCAGTACTTC. This gives the protein CASSQDRGRDEQYF.

The chain has TRBV6-4 and TRBJ2-1; a possible D gene is TRBD2 (5 bases). V lost 0 bases and J lost 3, with 12 bases in between. Germline V CDR1 and CDR2: MRHNA, SNTAGT. The CDR3 is 16 residues long. The CDR3 here is CASSDSRLHFYNEQFF. The CDR3 nucleotides are TGTGCCAGCAGTGACTCGAGACTACACTTCTACAATGAGCAGTTCTTC.

This clone was counted a single time. J is TRBJ1-1 and V is TRBV5-1, with D possibly matching TRBD1 (5 bases). CDR1 and CDR2 from the germline V gene are SGHRS and YFSETQ. The V gene lost 4 bases and the J gene lost 2 bases, with 18 bases spanning the gap. The CDR3 loop spans 16 amino acids. CDR3 sequence reads: CASSPAQGAINTEAFF. CDR3 bases: TGCGCCAGCAGCCCAGCGCAGGGTGCAATTAACACTGAAGCTTTCTTT.

The rearrangement links TRBV6-5 to TRBJ2-7; 9 bases are shared with TRBD1. Germline V gene lookup returns CDR1 MNHEY and CDR2 SVGAGI. The ends lost 6 bases at V and 3 bases at J; junction bases unmatched: 6. CDR3 length: 14 residues. CDR3 in amino acids: CASSWGQGYYEQYF. The CDR3, as DNA: TGTGCCAGCAGCTGGGGACAGGGCTACTACGAGCAGTACTTC.

This clone has a single count. V gene TRBV2 combines with J gene TRBJ2-5; TRBD1 matches at 7 bases. Looked up from germline, CDR1 is SNHLY and CDR2 is FYNNEI. The V segment lost 6 bases and the J segment 1 base; nucleotides outside the gene matches: 8. The CDR3 contains 15 residues. In DNA, the CDR3 is TGTGCCAGCAGATTAATGACAGGGTCCCAAGAGACCCAGTACTTC. This encodes CASRLMTGSQETQYF.

This clone came up a few times. CDR3 sequence reads: CAWSQKQGSWAEAFF. DNA of the CDR3: TGTGCCTGGAGTCAGAAACAGGGGAGTTGGGCTGAAGCTTTCTTT. The chain links TRBV30 to TRBJ1-1, with 7 bases that match TRBD1. Germline V gene data show CDR1 as GTSNPN and CDR2 as SVGIG (reference sequence). The V gene end was trimmed by 2 bases and the J gene end by 6 bases; junction bases not matched to a gene: 12. CDR3 size: 15 residues.

This chain connects TRBV18 to TRBJ2-3; 7 positions match TRBD2. The germline V gene encodes CDR1 KGHSH and CDR2 LQKENI. The CDR3 is made up of 17 amino acids. V was clipped by 2 bases and J by 0 bases; unmatched bases: 8. DNA of the CDR3: TGTGCCAGCTCACCAAGGGCTAGCGGATCTAGCACAGATACGCAGTATTTT. Translating it yields CASSPRASGSSTDTQYF.